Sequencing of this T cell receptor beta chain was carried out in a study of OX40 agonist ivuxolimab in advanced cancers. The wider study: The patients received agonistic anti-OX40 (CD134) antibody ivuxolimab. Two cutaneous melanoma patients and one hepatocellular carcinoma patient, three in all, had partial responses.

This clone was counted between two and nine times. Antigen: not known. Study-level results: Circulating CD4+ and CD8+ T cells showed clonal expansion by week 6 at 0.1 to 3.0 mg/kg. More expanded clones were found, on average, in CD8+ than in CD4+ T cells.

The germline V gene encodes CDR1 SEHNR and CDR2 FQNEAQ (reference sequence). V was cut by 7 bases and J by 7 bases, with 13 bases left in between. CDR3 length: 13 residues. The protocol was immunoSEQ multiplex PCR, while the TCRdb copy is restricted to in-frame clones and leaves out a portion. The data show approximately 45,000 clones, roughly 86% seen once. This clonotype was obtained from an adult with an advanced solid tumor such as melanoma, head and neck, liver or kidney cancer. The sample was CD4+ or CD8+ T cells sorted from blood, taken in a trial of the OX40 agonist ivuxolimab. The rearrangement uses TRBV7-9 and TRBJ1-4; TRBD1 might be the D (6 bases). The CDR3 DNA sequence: TGTGCCAGCATACAGGGAGTAGGTGAAAAACTGTTTTTT. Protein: CASIQGVGEKLFF.